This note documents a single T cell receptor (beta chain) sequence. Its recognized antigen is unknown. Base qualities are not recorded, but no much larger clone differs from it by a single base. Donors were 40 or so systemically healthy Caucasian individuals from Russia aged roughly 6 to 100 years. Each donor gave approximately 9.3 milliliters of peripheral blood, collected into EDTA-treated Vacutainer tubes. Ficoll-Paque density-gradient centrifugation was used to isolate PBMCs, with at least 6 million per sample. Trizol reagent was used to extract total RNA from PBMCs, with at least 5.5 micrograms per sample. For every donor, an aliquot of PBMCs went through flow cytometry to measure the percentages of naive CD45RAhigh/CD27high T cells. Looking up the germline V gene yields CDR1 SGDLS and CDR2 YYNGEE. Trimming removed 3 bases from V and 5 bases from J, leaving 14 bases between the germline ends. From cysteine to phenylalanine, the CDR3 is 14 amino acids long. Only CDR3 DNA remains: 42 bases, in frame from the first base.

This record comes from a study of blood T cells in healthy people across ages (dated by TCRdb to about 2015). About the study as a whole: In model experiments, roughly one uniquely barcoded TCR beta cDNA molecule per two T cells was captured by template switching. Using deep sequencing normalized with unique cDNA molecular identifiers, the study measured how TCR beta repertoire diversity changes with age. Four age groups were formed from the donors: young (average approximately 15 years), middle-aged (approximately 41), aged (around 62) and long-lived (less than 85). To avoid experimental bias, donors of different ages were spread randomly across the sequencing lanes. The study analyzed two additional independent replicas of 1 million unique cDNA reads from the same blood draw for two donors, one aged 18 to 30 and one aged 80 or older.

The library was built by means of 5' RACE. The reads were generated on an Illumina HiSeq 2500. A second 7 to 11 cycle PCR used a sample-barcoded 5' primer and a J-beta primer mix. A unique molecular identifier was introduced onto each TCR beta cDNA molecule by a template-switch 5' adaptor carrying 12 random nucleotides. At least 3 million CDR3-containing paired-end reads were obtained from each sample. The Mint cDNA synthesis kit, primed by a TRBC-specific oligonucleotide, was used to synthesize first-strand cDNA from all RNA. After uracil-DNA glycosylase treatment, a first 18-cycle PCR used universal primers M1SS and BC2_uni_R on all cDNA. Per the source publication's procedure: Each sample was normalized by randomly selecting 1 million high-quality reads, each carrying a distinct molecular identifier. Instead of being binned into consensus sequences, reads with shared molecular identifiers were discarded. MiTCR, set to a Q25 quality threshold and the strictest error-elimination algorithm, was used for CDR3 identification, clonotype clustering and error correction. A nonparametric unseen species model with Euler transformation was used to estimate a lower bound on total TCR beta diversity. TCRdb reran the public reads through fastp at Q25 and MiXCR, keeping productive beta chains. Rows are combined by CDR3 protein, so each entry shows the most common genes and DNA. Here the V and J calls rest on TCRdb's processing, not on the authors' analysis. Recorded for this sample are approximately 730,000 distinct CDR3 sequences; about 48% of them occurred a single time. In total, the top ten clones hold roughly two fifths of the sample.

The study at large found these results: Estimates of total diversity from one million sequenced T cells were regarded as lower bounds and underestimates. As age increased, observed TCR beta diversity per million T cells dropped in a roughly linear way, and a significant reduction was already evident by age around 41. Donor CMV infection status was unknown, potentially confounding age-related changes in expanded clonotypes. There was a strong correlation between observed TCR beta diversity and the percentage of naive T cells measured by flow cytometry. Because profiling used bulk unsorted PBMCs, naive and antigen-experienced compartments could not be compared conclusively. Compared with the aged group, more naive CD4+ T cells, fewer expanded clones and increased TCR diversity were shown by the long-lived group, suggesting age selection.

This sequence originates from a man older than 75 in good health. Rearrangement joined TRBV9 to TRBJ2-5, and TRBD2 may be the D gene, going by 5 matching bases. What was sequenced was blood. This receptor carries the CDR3 CASSGGGQRETQYF. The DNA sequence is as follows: TGTGCCAGCAGCGGGGGTGGGCAGCGGGAGACCCAGTACTTC.